These 27 T cell receptor beta chains were sequenced from one sample in a study of CD8 T cells in Susac syndrome. Reverse transcription of about 0.45 to 1 ug RNA used random hexamers. TCRdb reprocessed the immunoSEQ multiplex PCR reads via MiXCR and lists one record per CDR3 protein. The table lists tens of thousands of distinct CDR3 sequences, roughly 95% of them singletons, with approximately 0.38% in the top ten. Sequences were obtained from CD8+ T cells from PBMCs. The receptors were sampled from a human donor with multiple sclerosis.

This clonotype was seen only once. The chain carries TRBV29-1 and TRBJ2-1; D is perhaps TRBD2 (6 bases). The CDR3 sequence is 12 residues long. The germline V gene has CDR1 SQVTM and CDR2 ANQGSEA. V lost 6 bases and J 9 bases, leaving 15 bases between the germline ends. The CDR3 DNA is TGCAGCGTGGGTAGTGGGGAGGCTGAGCAGTTCTTC. Encoded protein: CSVGSGEAEQFF.

This clonotype was counted a single time. The chain couples TRBV9 to TRBJ1-2; D unclear. This CDR3 is 13 amino acids long. Germline-derived CDR1 and CDR2 are SGDLS and YYNGEE. V was trimmed by 3 bases and J by 8 bases, leaving 14 bases between them. The CDR3 protein is CASSEQRGYGYTF. CDR3 DNA: TGTGCCAGCAGCGAACAGCGTGGCTACGGCTACACCTTC.

The J gene is TRBJ2-5, the V gene TRBV2; 13 bases map to TRBD2. Looked up from germline, CDR1 is SNHLY and CDR2 is FYNNEI. V dropped 4 bases and J dropped 4; count of bases not matched to a gene: 3. The CDR3 covers 15 residues. CDR3 sequence (DNA): TGTGCCAGCAGTGGGGGACTAGCGGGACGAGAGACCCAGTACTTC. The encoded protein is CASSGGLAGRETQYF.

This clonotype turned up a few times. The chain joins TRBV6-2 or TRBV6-3 to TRBJ2-7, with D possibly matching TRBD1 (6 bases). The V end was cut by 5 bases, the J end by 3 bases, with 20 bases between. The CDR3 has 16 amino acids. CDR1 MNHEY and CDR2 SVGEGT come from the germline V gene. CDR3 sequence reads: CASSLYFRTADYEQYF. The CDR3 nucleotides are TGTGCCAGCAGTCTCTATTTCCGGACAGCCGACTACGAGCAGTACTTC.

The rearrangement links TRBV7-8 to TRBJ2-1, with a weak D call TRBD2 (5 bases). Germline CDR1 reads SGHVS; CDR2 reads FQNEAQ. The CDR3 consists of 15 residues. Trimming pared 1 base from V and 6 bases from J, leaving 13 bases between. As DNA, the CDR3 is TGTGCCAGCAGCTTAGGTTTTATGGCGGGCAATGAGCAGTTCTTC. Amino acid sequence: CASSLGFMAGNEQFF.

The chain links TRBV20-1 to TRBJ2-7; 12 positions match TRBD2. V shed 1 base and J 7 bases; nucleotides not matched to a gene: 5. CDR3 length: 14 amino acids. The V gene's germline CDR1 is DFQATT and CDR2 SNEGSKA (reference sequence). CDR3 bases: TGCAGTGCTAGAGGACTAGCGGGAGTCCGGGAGCAGTACTTC. Translation gives CSARGLAGVREQYF.

This clonotype showed up just once. The V call is TRBV30, the J call TRBJ1-5; perhaps TRBD1 as D (5 bases). The germline V gene encodes CDR1 GTSNPN and CDR2 SVGIG (reference sequence). V was clipped by 0 bases and J by 6 bases, with 9 bases between them. The CDR3 covers 13 residues. The CDR3 is CAWSVGGGQPQHF. In DNA form, the CDR3 reads TGTGCCTGGAGTGTGGGGGGGGGTCAGCCCCAGCATTTT. Using reference TRBV30 and TRBJ1-5 for the parts outside the CDR3, the full variable domain is SQTIHQWPATLVQPVGSPLSLECTVEGTSNPNLYWYRQAAGRGLQLLFYSVGIGQISSEVPQNLSASRPQDRQFILSSKKLLLSDSGFYLCAWSVGGGQPQHFGDGTRLSIL.

The V call is TRBV5-1, the J call TRBJ1-1; 8 bases line up with TRBD1. Trimming cost V 4 bases and J 0 bases; bases outside gene matches: 5. The CDR3 consists of 15 residues. Per the germline V gene, CDR1 is SGHRS and CDR2 is YFSETQ. This CDR3 is CASSQKTGVNTEAFF. The CDR3 DNA reads as TGCGCCAGCAGCCAAAAGACAGGGGTGAACACTGAAGCTTTCTTT.

The genes are TRBV9 and TRBJ2-3; D possibly corresponds to TRBD2 (6 bases). The V and J ends lost 0 bases and 0 bases respectively, with 8 bases between them. Germline CDR1 is SGDLS and CDR2 is YYNGEE. CDR3 length: 15 amino acids. The CDR3: CASSVEGTSTDTQYF. As DNA, the CDR3 is TGTGCCAGCAGCGTAGAAGGGACTAGCACAGATACGCAGTATTTT.

The chain uses TRBV13 and TRBJ2-2; D is unclear. This CDR3 spans 12 amino acids. Trimming stripped 7 bases from V and 7 bases from J, with 10 bases between. The germline CDR1 and CDR2 sequences are PRHDT and FYEKMQ (reference sequence). The CDR3 spells CASTHYIGELFF. CDR3 nucleotides: TGTGCCAGCACCCATTACATCGGGGAGCTGTTTTTT.

The chain links TRBV2 to TRBJ2-5; 9 bases agree with TRBD2. Germline V lookup: CDR1 SNHLY, CDR2 FYNNEI. The V segment lost 7 bases and the J segment 2 bases; nucleotides outside the gene matches: 8. The CDR3 spans 15 residues. CDR3: CASIRRAGGQETQYF. CDR3 coding DNA: TGTGCCAGCATACGAAGAGCGGGAGGACAAGAGACCCAGTACTTC.

V is TRBV5-1 and J is TRBJ2-2; the D is unclear. From germline, CDR1 is SGHRS and CDR2 YFSETQ. This CDR3 is built from 14 residues. V was cut by 5 bases and J by 4 bases, with 12 bases left in between. CDR3 in DNA: TGCGCCAGCAGTCCTCATTATCCCACCGGGGAGCTGTTTTTT. Encoded protein: CASSPHYPTGELFF.

This clonotype appeared once. The chain uses TRBV29-1 and TRBJ2-3; 10 positions agree with TRBD2. Looked up from germline, CDR1 is SQVTM and CDR2 is ANQGSEA. V trimming: 3 bases; J trimming: 4 bases; junction bases outside the gene matches: 10. The CDR3 is 16 amino acids. The CDR3 sequence: CSVETAGGLPADTQYF. For the CDR3, the DNA is TGCAGCGTTGAGACAGCGGGGGGGCTTCCGGCAGATACGCAGTATTTT.

This rearrangement joins TRBV5-4 to TRBJ2-3, with TRBD2 as a possible D gene (6 bases). The CDR3 loop spans 14 amino acids. The germline V gene has CDR1 SGHNT and CDR2 YYREEE (reference sequence). V lost 3 bases to trimming and J lost 2 bases, with 10 bases between them. DNA of the CDR3: TGTGCCAGCAGCTGGGGCGGGAACACAGATACGCAGTATTTT. Its translation is CASSWGGNTDTQYF.

This chain joins TRBV5-4 and TRBJ2-5; 7 bases agree with TRBD2. The CDR3 consists of 13 residues. V shed 0 bases and J 5 bases; nucleotides not matched to a gene: 1. The germline gives CDR1 SGHNT, CDR2 YYREEE (reference sequence). This CDR3 is CASSLELAETQYF. The CDR3 DNA reads as TGTGCCAGCAGCTTGGAACTAGCGGAGACCCAGTACTTC. Full variable domain (rest looked up from reference TRBV5-4 and TRBJ2-5): ETGVTQSPTHLIKTRGQQVTLRCSSQSGHNTVSWYQQALGQGPQFIFQYYREEENGRGNFPPRFSGLQFPNYSSELNVNALELDDSALYLCASSLELAETQYFGPGTRLLVL.

The chain couples TRBV27 to TRBJ2-5; a possible D gene is TRBD2 (5 bases). Per germline, CDR1 MNHEY and CDR2 SMNVEV (reference sequence). Trimming took off 9 bases at V and 5 bases at J, with 22 bases between the two ends. The CDR3 covers 15 residues. CDR3 protein: CASQPTKGDGETQYF. Written as DNA, the CDR3 is TGTGCCAGTCAGCCGACCAAGGGAGATGGGGAGACCCAGTACTTC.

This sequence joins TRBV5-6 and TRBJ2-7; D is possibly TRBD2 (6 bases). Germline CDR1 SGHDT, CDR2 YYEEEE. The CDR3 runs 14 residues. Trimming removed 0 bases at V and 5 bases at J, with 12 bases between. The CDR3: CASSLGVGRNEQYF. CDR3 in DNA: TGTGCCAGCAGCTTGGGGGTAGGGAGGAACGAGCAGTACTTC.

The CDR3 spells CASSLIQVAYTQYF. CDR3 bases: TGTGCCAGCAGTTTAATCCAGGTGGCTTATACGCAGTATTTT. This sequence joins TRBV28 and TRBJ2-3; D remains unclear. V dropped 2 bases and J dropped 7 bases, with 13 bases sitting between them. The CDR3 loop spans 14 amino acids. Germline V lookup: CDR1 MDHEN, CDR2 SYDVKM.

The chain is built from TRBV2 and TRBJ2-1, with a weak D call TRBD2 (5 bases). The germline V and J ends were trimmed by 6 bases and 4 bases, with 13 bases remaining between them. The CDR3 runs 14 residues. CDR1 and CDR2 from the germline V gene are SNHLY and FYNNEI. CDR3 nucleotides: TGTGCCAGCAGCTGGGGTGGCGGGTACAATGAGCAGTTCTTC. Protein sequence: CASSWGGGYNEQFF.

The chain combines TRBV7-9 with TRBJ2-7; 7 bases align to TRBD1. The CDR3 is 14 amino acids. Germline V CDR1 and CDR2: SEHNR, FQNEAQ (reference sequence). J was trimmed by 2 bases and V by 2 bases; bases with no gene match: 3. CDR3 sequence (DNA): TGTGCCAGCAGCTTACGGGACAGCCCCTACGAGCAGTACTTC. This codes for CASSLRDSPYEQYF.

The chain employs TRBV20-1 and TRBJ1-2; no clear D gene. The CDR3 spans 13 residues. CDR1 DFQATT and CDR2 SNEGSKA come from the germline V gene (reference sequence). V lost 4 bases and J 5 bases, leaving 14 bases between the germline ends. Here the CDR3 DNA reads TGCAGTGCTAATCCCTCCTCTCTTTATGGCTACACCTTC. Its translation: CSANPSSLYGYTF.

The chain combines TRBV2 with TRBJ1-2; D gene ambiguous. The germline V gene encodes CDR1 SNHLY and CDR2 FYNNEI. The ends were cut back, 8 bases at V and 5 bases at J, with 15 bases in the middle. The CDR3 has 13 amino acids. The CDR3 loop is CASDTHSGYGYTF. CDR3 in DNA: TGTGCCAGCGACACCCACAGTGGGTATGGCTACACCTTC.

The sample holds one count of this clonotype. The J gene is TRBJ1-2, the V gene TRBV12-5, with unresolved D. The CDR3 contains 11 residues. Germline V gives CDR1 LGHNT, CDR2 FRNRAP. Trimming stripped 6 bases from V and 6 bases from J, with 8 bases between. The CDR3 nucleotides read TGTGCTAGTGGGGTTGCGCATGGCTACACCTTC. Encoded protein: CASGVAHGYTF.

The CDR3 protein is CSVVPAGRNTEAFF. The CDR3, as DNA: TGCAGCGTTGTCCCCGCGGGACGGAACACTGAAGCTTTCTTT. V usage is TRBV29-1 and J usage is TRBJ1-1; perhaps TRBD1 as D (5 bases). This CDR3 region has 14 residues. V was clipped by 4 bases and J by 1 base, with 13 bases between them. In germline, CDR1 is SQVTM, CDR2 ANQGSEA.

The rearrangement uses TRBV11-2 and TRBJ2-2, with 8 bases matching TRBD2. The CDR3 totals 14 residues. Per germline, CDR1 SGHAT and CDR2 FQNNGV. V was clipped by 9 bases and J by 6 bases; unmatched bases: 9. The CDR3 nucleotides read TGTGCCAGTCCTGGGAGCGGGAGACCCGGGGAGCTGTTTTTT. Amino acid sequence: CASPGSGRPGELFF.

V usage is TRBV29-1 and J usage is TRBJ1-2; D is unresolved. The germline V gene has CDR1 SQVTM and CDR2 ANQGSEA. V dropped 7 bases and J dropped 0 bases, with 6 bases sitting between them. CDR3 length: 11 amino acids. This CDR3 reads CSGVTNYGYTF. CDR3 sequence (DNA): TGCAGCGGGGTTACTAACTATGGCTACACCTTC.

This clonotype appeared a single time. The chain is built from TRBV4-1 and TRBJ2-4; D is uncertain. Trimming took off 0 bases at V and 5 bases at J, with 2 bases between the two ends. This CDR3 is built from 12 residues. Germline V gene sequence: CDR1 MGHRA, CDR2 YSYEKL. The CDR3 spells CASSQDENIQYF. For the CDR3, the DNA is TGCGCCAGCAGCCAAGATGAAAACATTCAGTACTTC.